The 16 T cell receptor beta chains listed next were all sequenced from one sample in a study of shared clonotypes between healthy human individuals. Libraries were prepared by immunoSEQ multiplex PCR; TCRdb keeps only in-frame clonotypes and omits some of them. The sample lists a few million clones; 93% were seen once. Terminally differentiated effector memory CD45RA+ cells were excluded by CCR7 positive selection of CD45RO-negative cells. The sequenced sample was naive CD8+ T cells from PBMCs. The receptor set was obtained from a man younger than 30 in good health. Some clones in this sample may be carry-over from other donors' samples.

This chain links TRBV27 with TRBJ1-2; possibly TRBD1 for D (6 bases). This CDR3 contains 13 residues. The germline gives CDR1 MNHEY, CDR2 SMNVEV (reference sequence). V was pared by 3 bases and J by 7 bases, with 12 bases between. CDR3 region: CASSLGRGSGYTF. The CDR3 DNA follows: TGTGCCAGCAGTTTGGGCAGGGGCAGTGGCTACACCTTC.

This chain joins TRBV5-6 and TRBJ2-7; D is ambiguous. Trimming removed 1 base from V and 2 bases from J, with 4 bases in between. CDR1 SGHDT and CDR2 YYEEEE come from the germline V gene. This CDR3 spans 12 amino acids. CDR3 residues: CASSLTTYEQYF. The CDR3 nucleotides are TGTGCCAGCAGCTTGACGACCTACGAGCAGTACTTC.

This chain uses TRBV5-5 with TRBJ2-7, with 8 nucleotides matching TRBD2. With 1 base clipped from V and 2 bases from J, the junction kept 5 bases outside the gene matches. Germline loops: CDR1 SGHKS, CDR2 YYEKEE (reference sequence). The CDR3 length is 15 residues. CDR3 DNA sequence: TGTGCCAGCAGCTTGTTCGAGCGGGGGACCTACGAGCAGTACTTC. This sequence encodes CASSLFERGTYEQYF.

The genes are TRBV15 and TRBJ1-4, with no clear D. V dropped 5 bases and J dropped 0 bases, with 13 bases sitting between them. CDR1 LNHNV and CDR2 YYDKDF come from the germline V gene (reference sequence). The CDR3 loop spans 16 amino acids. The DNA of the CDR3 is TGTGCCACCAGCCCCCGGGCTACTGCAACTAATGAAAAACTGTTTTTT. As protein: CATSPRATATNEKLFF.

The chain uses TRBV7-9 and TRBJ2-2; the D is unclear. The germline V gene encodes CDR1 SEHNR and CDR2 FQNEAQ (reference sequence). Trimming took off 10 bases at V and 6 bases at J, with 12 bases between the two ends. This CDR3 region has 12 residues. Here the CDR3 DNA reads TGTGCCACAGTGTTTGGCGCCGGGGAGCTGTTTTTT. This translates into CATVFGAGELFF.

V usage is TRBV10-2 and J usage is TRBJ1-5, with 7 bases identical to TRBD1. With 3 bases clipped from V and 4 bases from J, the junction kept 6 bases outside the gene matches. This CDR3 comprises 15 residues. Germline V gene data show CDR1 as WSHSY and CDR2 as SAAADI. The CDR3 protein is CASSDPGTVNQPQHF. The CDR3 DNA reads TGCGCCAGCAGTGACCCGGGGACAGTGAATCAGCCCCAGCATTTT.

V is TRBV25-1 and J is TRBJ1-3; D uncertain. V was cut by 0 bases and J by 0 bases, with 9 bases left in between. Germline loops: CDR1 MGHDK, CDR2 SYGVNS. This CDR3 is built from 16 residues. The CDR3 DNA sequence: TGTGCCAGCAGTGAATACAAGATGAACTCTGGAAACACCATATATTTT. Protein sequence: CASSEYKMNSGNTIYF.

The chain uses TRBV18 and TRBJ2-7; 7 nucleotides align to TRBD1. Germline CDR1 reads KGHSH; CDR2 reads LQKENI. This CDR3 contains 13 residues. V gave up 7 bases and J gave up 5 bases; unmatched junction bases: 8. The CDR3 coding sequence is TGTGCCAGCTACGGGGACAGCGGCGACGAGCAGTACTTC. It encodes CASYGDSGDEQYF.

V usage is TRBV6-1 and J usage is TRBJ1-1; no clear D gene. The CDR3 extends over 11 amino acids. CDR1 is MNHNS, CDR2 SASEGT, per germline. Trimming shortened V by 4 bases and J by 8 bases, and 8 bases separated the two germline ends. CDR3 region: CASSVSSEAFF. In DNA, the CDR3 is TGTGCCAGCAGTGTTTCGTCAGAAGCTTTCTTT.

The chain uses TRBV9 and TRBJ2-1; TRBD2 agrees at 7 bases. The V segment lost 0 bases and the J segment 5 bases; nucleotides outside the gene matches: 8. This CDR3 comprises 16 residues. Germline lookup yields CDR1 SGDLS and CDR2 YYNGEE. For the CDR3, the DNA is TGTGCCAGCAGCGTAGCTACCCTAGCGGCCCACAATGAGCAGTTCTTC. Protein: CASSVATLAAHNEQFF.

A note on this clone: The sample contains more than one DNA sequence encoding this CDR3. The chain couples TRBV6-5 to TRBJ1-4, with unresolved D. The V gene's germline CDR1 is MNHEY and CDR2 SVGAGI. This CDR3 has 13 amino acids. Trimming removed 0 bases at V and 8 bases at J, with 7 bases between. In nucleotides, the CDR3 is TGTGCCAGCAGTTACTCATTAGGGGAAAAACTGTTTTTT. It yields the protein CASSYSLGEKLFF.

The CDR3 is CASSLVQGESALHEQFF. The CDR3 DNA follows: TGTGCCAGCAGCTTAGTCCAGGGGGAGTCGGCCCTGCATGAGCAGTTCTTC. The chain is built from TRBV11-2 and TRBJ2-1; 7 bases are shared with TRBD1. Losses at the gene ends were 1 base for V and 8 bases for J; bases not matched to a gene: 14. CDR1 is SGHAT and CDR2 is FQNNGV in the germline V gene. The CDR3 covers 17 residues.

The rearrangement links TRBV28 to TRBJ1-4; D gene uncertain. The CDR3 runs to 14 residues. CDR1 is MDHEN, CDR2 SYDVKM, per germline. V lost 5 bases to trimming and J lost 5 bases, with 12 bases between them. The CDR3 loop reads CASSTGSLNEKLFF. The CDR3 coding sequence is TGTGCCAGCAGTACTGGCAGCCTCAATGAAAAACTGTTTTTT.

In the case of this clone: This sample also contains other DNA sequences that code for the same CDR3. The CDR3 region is CASSSQGYEQYF. The CDR3 DNA reads as TGTGCCAGCAGTTCACAGGGCTACGAGCAGTACTTC. The chain combines TRBV6-5 with TRBJ2-7, with a tentative D call TRBD1 (6 bases). Germline CDR1 and CDR2: MNHEY and SVGAGI. The V and J ends lost 4 bases and 3 bases respectively, with 7 bases between them. The CDR3 is made up of 12 amino acids.

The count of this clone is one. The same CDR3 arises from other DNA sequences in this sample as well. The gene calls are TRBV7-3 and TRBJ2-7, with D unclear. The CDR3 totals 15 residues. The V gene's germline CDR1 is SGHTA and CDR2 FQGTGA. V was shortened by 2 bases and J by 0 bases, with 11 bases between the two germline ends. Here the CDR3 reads CASSLSGGSSYEQYF. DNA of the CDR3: TGTGCCAGCAGCTTATCGGGCGGTAGCTCCTACGAGCAGTACTTC.

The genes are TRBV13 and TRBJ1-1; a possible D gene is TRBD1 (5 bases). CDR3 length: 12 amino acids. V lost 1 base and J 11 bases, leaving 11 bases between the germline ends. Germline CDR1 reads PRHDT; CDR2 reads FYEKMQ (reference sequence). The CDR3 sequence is CASSLETGLAFF. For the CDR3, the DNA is TGTGCCAGCAGCTTAGAGACGGGGCTGGCTTTCTTT.